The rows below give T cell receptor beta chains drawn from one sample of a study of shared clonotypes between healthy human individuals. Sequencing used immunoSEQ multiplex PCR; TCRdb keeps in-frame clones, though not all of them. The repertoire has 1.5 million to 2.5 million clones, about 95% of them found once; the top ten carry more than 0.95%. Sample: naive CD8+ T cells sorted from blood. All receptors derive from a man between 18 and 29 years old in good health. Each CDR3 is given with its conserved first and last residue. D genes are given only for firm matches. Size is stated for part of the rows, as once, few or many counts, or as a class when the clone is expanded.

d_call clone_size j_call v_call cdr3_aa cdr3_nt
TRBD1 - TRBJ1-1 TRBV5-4 CASSWWTGANTEAFF TGTGCCAGCAGCTGGTGGACAGGGGCGAACACTGAAGCTTTCTTT
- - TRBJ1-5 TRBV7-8 CASSPQGTVNQPQHF TGTGCCAGCAGCCCCCAGGGCACAGTCAATCAGCCCCAGCATTTT
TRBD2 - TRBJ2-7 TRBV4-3 CASSPGLAGGYEQYF TGCGCCAGCAGCCCCGGACTAGCGGGAGGCTACGAGCAGTACTTC
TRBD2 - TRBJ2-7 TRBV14 CASSFGLAGYEQYF TGTGCCAGCAGCTTTGGACTAGCGGGCTACGAGCAGTACTTC
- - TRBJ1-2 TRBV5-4 CASSPAQGYYGYTF TGTGCCAGCAGCCCGGCACAGGGCTACTATGGCTACACCTTC
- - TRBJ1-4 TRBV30 CAWRDNEKLFF TGTGCCTGGAGGGATAATGAAAAACTGTTTTTT
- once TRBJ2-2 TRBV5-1 CASSFGRDGNTGELFF TGCGCCAGCAGCTTCGGCAGGGATGGGAACACCGGGGAGCTGTTTTTT
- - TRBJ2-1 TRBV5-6 CASSFLEAPSPEQFF TGTGCCAGCAGCTTTTTGGAGGCCCCGAGTCCTGAGCAGTTCTTC
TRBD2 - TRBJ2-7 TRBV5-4 CASSLIPSGKYEQYF TGTGCCAGCAGCTTGATACCTAGCGGGAAATACGAGCAGTACTTC
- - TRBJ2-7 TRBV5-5 CASSLVEGRGYEQYF TGTGCCAGCAGCTTGGTGGAGGGAAGAGGATACGAGCAGTACTTC
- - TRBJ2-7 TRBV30 CAWTTGREQYF TGTGCCTGGACAACAGGGCGGGAGCAGTACTTC
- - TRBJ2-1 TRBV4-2 CASSQESPASSYNEQFF TGTGCCAGCAGCCAAGAGTCCCCAGCCAGCTCCTACAATGAGCAGTTCTTC
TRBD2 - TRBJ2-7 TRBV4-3 CASSPGEGVVAGVYEQYF TGCGCCAGCAGCCCCGGCGAGGGAGTTGTAGCGGGAGTCTACGAGCAGTACTTC
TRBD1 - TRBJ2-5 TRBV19 CASKGASSTKETQYF TGTGCCAGTAAGGGGGCCTCTAGCACCAAAGAGACCCAGTACTTC
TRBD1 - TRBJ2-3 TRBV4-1 CASSQAPPGQGTDTQYF TGCGCCAGCAGCCAAGCGCCGCCGGGACAGGGTACAGATACGCAGTATTTT
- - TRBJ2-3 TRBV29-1 CSSEGDYTQYF TGCAGCTCCGAGGGCGATTATACGCAGTATTTT
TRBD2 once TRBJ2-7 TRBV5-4 CASSWAGGPGYEQYF TGTGCCAGCAGCTGGGCGGGAGGGCCAGGATACGAGCAGTACTTC
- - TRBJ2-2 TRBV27 CANPTGELFF TGTGCCAACCCCACCGGGGAGCTGTTTTTT
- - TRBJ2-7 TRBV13 CASSSQGIDEQYF TGTGCCAGCAGCTCCCAGGGTATTGACGAGCAGTACTTC
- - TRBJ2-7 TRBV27 CATAVTYEQYF TGTGCCACAGCCGTAACCTACGAGCAGTACTTC
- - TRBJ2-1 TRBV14 CASSYNNEQFF TGTGCCAGCAGCTATAACAATGAGCAGTTCTTC
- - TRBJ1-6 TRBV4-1 CASSQDKTYNSPLHF TGCGCCAGCAGCCAAGATAAGACTTATAATTCACCCCTCCACTTT
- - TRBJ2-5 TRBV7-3 CASSSDLGETQYF TGTGCCAGCAGCTCCGACTTGGGAGAGACCCAGTACTTC
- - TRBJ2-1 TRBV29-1 CSVLGRGSRFLDEQFF TGCAGCGTCCTAGGCAGGGGCAGTCGTTTTTTGGATGAGCAGTTCTTC
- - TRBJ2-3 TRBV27 CAVGFGDTQYF TGTGCCGTCGGGTTTGGGGATACGCAGTATTTT
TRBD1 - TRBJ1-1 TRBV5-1 CASSSPTGLTEAFF TGCGCCAGCAGCTCACCGACAGGGCTCACTGAAGCTTTCTTT
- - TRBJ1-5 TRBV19 CASSIVLSGPQHF TGTGCCAGTAGTATAGTCTTGTCTGGGCCCCAGCATTTT
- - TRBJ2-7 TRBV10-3 CAISESLGGRDYEQYF TGTGCCATCAGTGAGTCGTTAGGGGGAAGAGACTACGAGCAGTACTTC
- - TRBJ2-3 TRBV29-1 CSVVAEADTQYF TGCAGCGTTGTGGCCGAGGCAGATACGCAGTATTTT
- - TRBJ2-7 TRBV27 CASRISVGSYEQYF TGTGCCAGCCGTATAAGCGTTGGCTCCTACGAGCAGTACTTC
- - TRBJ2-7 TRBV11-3 CASSLDRGPHYEQYF TGTGCCAGCAGCTTAGATCGGGGACCACACTACGAGCAGTACTTC
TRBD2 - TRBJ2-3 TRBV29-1 CSVVGGSGFTDTQYF TGCAGCGTTGTGGGGGGGTCCGGTTTCACAGATACGCAGTATTTT
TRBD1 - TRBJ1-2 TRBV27 CASSLVGTGEDGYTF TGTGCCAGCAGTTTAGTCGGGACAGGGGAGGATGGCTACACCTTC
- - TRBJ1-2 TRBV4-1 CASSQAMIAYGYTF TGCGCCAGCAGCCAAGCTATGATTGCCTATGGCTACACCTTC
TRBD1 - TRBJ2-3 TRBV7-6 CASSSGTAADTQYF TGTGCCAGCAGCTCCGGGACAGCAGCAGATACGCAGTATTTT
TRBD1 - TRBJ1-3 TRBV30 CAWSVLMTGSSGNTIYF TGTGCCTGGAGTGTACTTATGACAGGGAGCTCTGGAAACACCATATATTTT
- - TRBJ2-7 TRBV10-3 CAISGTYNPNEQYF TGTGCCATCAGCGGGACTTACAACCCTAACGAGCAGTACTTC
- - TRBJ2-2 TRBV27 CASSLSVPSTGELFF TGTGCCAGCAGTTTGTCGGTTCCGTCCACCGGGGAGCTGTTTTTT